Listed here are 32 T cell receptor beta chains from one sample, sequenced in a study of blood T cells in healthy people across ages. Using a J-beta primer mix together with a sample-barcoded 5' primer, a second PCR was run for roughly 6 to 12 cycles. Each CDR3 protein is one row after TCRdb ran MiXCR on the 5' RACE reads. The sample contains over 1,500,000 distinct CDR3 sequences, about 50% of which appear only once. The sequencing input was blood. Receptor source: a woman aged 35 to 49 in good health.

This clonotype has a single count. The chain's CDR3 is CSARDPSSGALWETQYF. CDR3 in DNA: TGCAGTGCTAGAGATCCGAGTAGCGGGGCATTATGGGAGACCCAGTACTTC. This chain connects TRBV20-1 to TRBJ2-5; TRBD2 agrees at 8 bases. The CDR3 is 17 residues long. CDR1 DFQATT and CDR2 SNEGSKA come from the germline V gene (reference sequence). V lost 0 bases to trimming and J lost 5 bases; unmatched junction nucleotides: 14.

The V gene is TRBV7-2, the J gene TRBJ2-1; the D is unclear. The V end was cut by 10 bases, the J end by 4 bases, with 26 bases between. The CDR3 covers 17 residues. In germline, CDR1 is SGHTA, CDR2 FQGNSA. CDR3 nucleotide sequence: TGTGCCAACAGTCCTCCCCGAGTTGGTGGTGAATACAATGAGCAGTTCTTC. This encodes CANSPPRVGGEYNEQFF.

The CDR3: CASTMAAGGRGNEQFF. The CDR3 DNA reads TGTGCCAGCACCATGGCGGCGGGGGGGCGCGGAAATGAGCAGTTCTTC. The rearrangement uses TRBV28 and TRBJ2-1; TRBD2 matches 9 bases. Germline CDR1 and CDR2: MDHEN and SYDVKM. This CDR3 has 16 residues. The V gene end was trimmed by 7 bases and the J gene end by 7 bases; junction bases not matched to a gene: 14.

This rearrangement joins TRBV7-2 to TRBJ1-5; D is unclear. V lost 3 bases to trimming and J lost 0 bases, with 6 bases between them. Germline V CDR1 and CDR2: SGHTA, FQGNSA. CDR3 length: 14 residues. CDR3 loop: CASSFQYSNQPQHF. The CDR3 nucleotides read TGTGCCAGCAGCTTCCAGTATAGCAATCAGCCCCAGCATTTT.

Only one count was recorded for this clonotype. The chain combines TRBV5-1 with TRBJ2-7; TRBD2 aligns across 8 bases. The length of the CDR3 is 19 residues. In germline, CDR1 is SGHRS, CDR2 YFSETQ. Trimming cost V 4 bases and J 7 bases; bases outside gene matches: 25. CDR3 loop: CASSAYPPGGGPSGREQYF. The CDR3 nucleotides are TGCGCCAGCAGCGCTTATCCCCCTGGCGGGGGGCCTTCCGGGAGGGAGCAGTACTTC. Together with reference TRBV5-1 and TRBJ2-7, the CDR3 gives the full variable domain: KAGVTQTPRYLIKTRGQQVTLSCSPISGHRSVSWYQQTPGQGLQFLFEYFSETQRNKGNFPGRFSGRQFSNSRSEMNVSTLELGDSALYLCASSAYPPGGGPSGREQYFGPGTRLTVT.

V gene TRBV6-6 combines with J gene TRBJ1-1; possible D gene TRBD1, 5 bases. This CDR3 has 13 residues. Germline-derived CDR1 and CDR2 are MNHNY and SVGAGI (reference sequence). V lost 8 bases, J lost 7 bases, and 17 bases lay in between. The CDR3 DNA reads TGTGCCAGCTCCACCTCGAGGGGAGGTGAAGCTTTCTTT. It is translated as CASSTSRGGEAFF.

The V and J genes are TRBV11-2 and TRBJ1-1; no clear D gene. There are 12 residues in the CDR3. The V and J ends lost 3 bases and 6 bases respectively, with 8 bases between them. Germline assignment: CDR1 SGHAT and CDR2 FQNNGV. Written as DNA, the CDR3 is TGTGCCAGCAGCTTTTTCCCGCCTGAAGCTTTCTTT. Translating it yields CASSFFPPEAFF.

This clonotype was counted ten times or more. J is TRBJ2-5 and V is TRBV29-1; D remains unclear. The CDR3 has 10 amino acids. Germline-derived CDR1 and CDR2 are SQVTM and ANQGSEA. With 4 bases removed from V and 5 bases from J, the gap between germline ends came to 5 bases. DNA for the CDR3: TGCAGCGTTGGTCGGGAGACCCAGTACTTC. Translation: CSVGRETQYF.

The chain joins TRBV5-5 to TRBJ2-5; 11 positions agree with TRBD2. The CDR3 runs to 17 residues. J lost 2 bases, V lost 1 base, and 7 bases had no gene match. Looked up from germline, CDR1 is SGHKS and CDR2 is YYEKEE (reference sequence). This CDR3 is CASSLLAGGPIQETQYF. CDR3 sequence (DNA): TGTGCCAGCAGCTTGCTAGCGGGGGGCCCCATACAAGAGACCCAGTACTTC.

CDR3 region: CASSSRQGATNEQYF. CDR3 nucleotides: TGTGCCAGCAGTTCACGACAGGGGGCAACGAACGAGCAGTACTTC. The chain has TRBV27 and TRBJ2-7; 10 bases line up with TRBD1. This CDR3 region has 15 residues. The ends lost 4 bases at V and 5 bases at J; junction bases unmatched: 8. Germline CDR1 and CDR2: MNHEY and SMNVEV (reference sequence).

This clonotype was detected a few times. The chain links TRBV9 to TRBJ2-3; the D is unclear. The V gene's germline CDR1 is SGDLS and CDR2 YYNGEE. The CDR3 sequence is 16 residues long. V was pared by 0 bases and J by 4 bases, with 15 bases between. CDR3 in amino acids: CASSVEGIPSSDTQYF. In DNA form, the CDR3 reads TGTGCCAGCAGCGTAGAGGGCATACCTAGTTCAGATACGCAGTATTTT. The full variable domain, in which reference TRBV9 and TRBJ2-3 provide the parts outside the CDR3, is DSGVTQTPKHLITATGQRVTLRCSPRSGDLSVYWYQQSLDQGLQFLIQYYNGEERAKGNILERFSAQQFPDLHSELNLSSLELGDSALYFCASSVEGIPSSDTQYFGPGTRLTVL.

A single count supports this clonotype. The junction departs from germline at one end; a sequencing error may be responsible. The chain is built from TRBV7-2 and TRBJ2-7; 7 bases fit TRBD1. CDR1 and CDR2 (germline): SGHTA, FQGNSA. CDR3 size: 14 residues. The CDR3 bases are TGTGACAGCACCCGGGACAGCGGTTCCTACGAGCAGTACTTC. The encoded protein is CDSTRDSGSYEQYF.

The chain couples TRBV7-9 to TRBJ2-1; D is ambiguous. The CDR3 runs to 17 residues. Trimming left V 5 bases short and J 2 bases short, with 19 bases between. Germline V gene sequence: CDR1 SEHNR, CDR2 FQNEAQ (reference sequence). The CDR3 is CASSGGPRVPTYNEQFF. The CDR3, as DNA: TGTGCCAGCAGCGGTGGCCCCCGGGTCCCTACCTACAATGAGCAGTTCTTC.

This clonotype was counted between two and nine times. V is TRBV18 and J is TRBJ1-2, with D possibly TRBD1 on 6 matching bases. This CDR3 is 16 amino acids long. Germline CDR1 is KGHSH and CDR2 is LQKENI. V was cut by 3 bases and J by 0 bases, with 14 bases left in between. CDR3 protein: CASSPQGLAPNYGYTF. The CDR3 DNA reads TGTGCCAGCTCACCCCAGGGGCTAGCTCCTAACTATGGCTACACCTTC.

This clonotype has just a few counts. The chain recombines TRBV7-2 with TRBJ2-7, with TRBD2 matching 8 bases. Germline V gene data show CDR1 as SGHTA and CDR2 as FQGNSA. This CDR3 comprises 14 residues. Trimming took 5 bases from V and 7 from J; bases not matched to a gene: 10. The CDR3 loop reads CASSPVAGSHEQYF. The CDR3 DNA follows: TGTGCCAGCAGCCCAGTAGCGGGGTCCCATGAGCAGTACTTC. Drawing the rest from reference TRBV7-2 and TRBJ2-7, the complete variable domain is GAGVSQSPSNKVTEKGKDVELRCDPISGHTALYWYRQSLGQGLEFLIYFQGNSAPDKSGLPSDRFSAERTGGSVSTLTIQRTQQEDSAVYLCASSPVAGSHEQYFGPGTRLTVT.

Only a few counts were recorded for this clonotype. CDR3 nucleotides: TGCAGTAGACGAGGGACTAGCGGGGGGGTAGGGACCTACGAGCAGTACTTC. It translates to CSRRGTSGGVGTYEQYF. This rearrangement joins TRBV20-1 to TRBJ2-7; 16 nucleotides match TRBD2. Germline V gives CDR1 DFQATT, CDR2 SNEGSKA (reference sequence). This CDR3 has 17 residues. The J segment lost 2 bases and the V segment lost 8 bases, leaving 12 bases of the junction unmatched.

This clonotype showed up just a few times. The chain combines TRBV2 with TRBJ2-5, with a tentative D call TRBD1 (7 bases). The CDR3 covers 15 residues. Germline loops: CDR1 SNHLY, CDR2 FYNNEI. Trimming shortened V by 11 bases and J by 2 bases, and 21 bases separated the two germline ends. The CDR3 DNA follows: TGTGCCCTGACGCGGAGGGGGCTGGCACAAGAGACCCAGTACTTC. It translates to CALTRRGLAQETQYF.

The gene calls are TRBV20-1 and TRBJ1-1; D is undetermined. This CDR3 has 13 amino acids. In germline, CDR1 is DFQATT, CDR2 SNEGSKA (reference sequence). Trimming removed 5 bases at V and 4 bases at J, with 14 bases between. The CDR3 is CSALPLYSTEAFF. The CDR3 bases are TGCAGTGCTCTCCCCCTGTATAGCACTGAAGCTTTCTTT.

The chain is built from TRBV27 and TRBJ2-3; 15 nucleotides agree with TRBD2. V lost 4 bases and J lost 4; bases outside the gene matches: 9. The CDR3 length is 18 residues. CDR1 is MNHEY and CDR2 is SMNVEV in the germline V gene (reference sequence). The CDR3 sequence: CASSSPGLAGGHADTQYF. The CDR3 DNA is TGTGCCAGCAGTTCCCCTGGACTAGCGGGGGGGCACGCAGATACGCAGTATTTT.

In this sample, this clonotype turned up a few times. The chain carries TRBV9 and TRBJ2-1; 8 nucleotides agree with TRBD2. J was trimmed by 7 bases and V by 6 bases; bases with no gene match: 9. The CDR3 extends over 14 amino acids. Germline values: CDR1 SGDLS, CDR2 YYNGEE. CDR3 protein: CASTGGGRMNEQFF. In DNA, the CDR3 is TGTGCCAGCACCGGGGGGGGACGCATGAATGAGCAGTTCTTC.

This clonotype was seen a handful of times. V and J are TRBV20-1 and TRBJ1-2; the D gene is possibly TRBD1 (6 bases). Germline V CDR1 and CDR2: DFQATT, SNEGSKA (reference sequence). The CDR3 is 14 residues long. V lost 0 bases and J 6 bases, leaving 14 bases between the germline ends. The CDR3 DNA follows: TGCAGTGCTAGAGACCCTCAGGGGAAGGATGGCTACACCTTC. It encodes CSARDPQGKDGYTF.

The sample holds a few counts of this clonotype. J is TRBJ1-2 and V is TRBV12-3 or TRBV12-4, with TRBD1 matching 7 bases. The V and J ends lost 7 bases and 2 bases, in that order; junction bases with no gene match: 4. The CDR3 is 13 amino acids. The chain's CDR3 is CASKPQGNYGYTF. The CDR3 coding sequence is TGTGCCAGCAAACCACAGGGGAACTATGGCTACACCTTC.

This clonotype turned up a few times. This chain connects TRBV7-9 to TRBJ2-5, with 7 bases aligning to TRBD1. The CDR3 runs 15 residues. CDR1 SEHNR and CDR2 FQNEAQ come from the germline V gene (reference sequence). The ends lost 5 bases at V and 2 bases at J; junction bases unmatched: 8. CDR3 loop: CASSPPLTGQETQYF. In nucleotides, the CDR3 is TGTGCCAGCAGCCCCCCGCTGACAGGGCAAGAGACCCAGTACTTC.

This clonotype appeared a few times. The J gene is TRBJ2-4, the V gene TRBV29-1; 7 bases line up with TRBD2. Germline V lookup: CDR1 SQVTM, CDR2 ANQGSEA. This CDR3 region has 15 residues. Trimming cost V 1 base and J 1 base; bases outside gene matches: 4. DNA of the CDR3: TGCAGCGTTGAAGTTGCGGGGGAGGCCAAAAACATTCAGTACTTC. It specifies CSVEVAGEAKNIQYF.

The CDR3 sequence is CSARPWDRGREKLFF. In DNA, the CDR3 is TGCAGTGCTAGACCATGGGACAGGGGGCGTGAAAAACTGTTTTTT. J is TRBJ1-4 and V is TRBV20-1; TRBD1 aligns across 12 bases. With 2 bases clipped from V and 7 bases from J, the junction kept 5 bases outside the gene matches. CDR3 size: 15 residues. The germline V gene has CDR1 DFQATT and CDR2 SNEGSKA (reference sequence).

V gene TRBV5-1 combines with J gene TRBJ2-5; 9 bases are shared with TRBD2. CDR3 length: 18 amino acids. CDR1 SGHRS and CDR2 YFSETQ come from the germline V gene. Trimming removed 0 bases from V and 3 bases from J; junction bases left unmatched: 12. The CDR3 nucleotides read TGCGCCAGCAGCTTGGAGCACGGTGCGGGGGGGACCAAAGAGACCCAGTACTTC. Protein product: CASSLEHGAGGTKETQYF. The variable domain in full, completed from reference TRBV5-1 and TRBJ2-5, reads KAGVTQTPRYLIKTRGQQVTLSCSPISGHRSVSWYQQTPGQGLQFLFEYFSETQRNKGNFPGRFSGRQFSNSRSEMNVSTLELGDSALYLCASSLEHGAGGTKETQYFGPGTRLLVL.

Comments on this clonotype: One end of the junction varies from germline; a read error may be responsible. The chain recombines TRBV7-7 with TRBJ2-1; no reliable D call. CDR1 SSHAT and CDR2 FNYEAQ come from the germline V gene (reference sequence). This CDR3 has 13 amino acids. In nucleotides, the CDR3 is TGTGCTAGCAGCTTGCAGGACCGGGATGAGCAGTTCTTC. It translates to CASSLQDRDEQFF.

This clonotype occurred a few times. This chain uses TRBV7-6 with TRBJ2-1; tentatively, D is TRBD2 (6 bases). CDR3 length: 15 amino acids. Trimming took off 2 bases at V and 8 bases at J, with 16 bases between the two ends. Germline V gene data show CDR1 as SGHVS and CDR2 as FNYEAQ. CDR3 sequence reads: CASSLSRRTGDEQFF. CDR3 DNA: TGTGCCAGCAGCTTAAGTCGCCGGACGGGGGATGAGCAGTTCTTC.

This clonotype was counted a few times. The chain is built from TRBV13 and TRBJ2-2; D is ambiguous. The V gene lost 3 bases and the J gene lost 1 base, with 6 bases spanning the gap. Per the germline V gene, CDR1 is PRHDT and CDR2 is FYEKMQ (reference sequence). The CDR3 is 14 residues long. In DNA, the CDR3 is TGTGCCAGCAGCTTGTCCATGAACACCGGGGAGCTGTTTTTT. It specifies CASSLSMNTGELFF. Full variable domain (outside the CDR3, taken from reference TRBV13 and TRBJ2-2): AAGVIQSPRHLIKEKRETATLKCYPIPRHDTVYWYQQGPGQDPQFLISFYEKMQSDKGSIPDRFSAQQFSDYHSELNMSSLELGDSALYFCASSLSMNTGELFFGEGSRLTVL.

This chain links TRBV28 with TRBJ2-4, with 13 nucleotides matching TRBD2. TRBJ2-5 matches the DNA end more closely, so the J call is doubtful. This CDR3 contains 17 residues. CDR1 and CDR2 (germline): MDHEN, SYDVKM. CDR3 amino acids: CASSTLTGLAGAETQYF. CDR3 bases: TGTGCCAGCAGTACACTAACCGGACTAGCGGGGGCCGAGACCCAGTACTTC.

This clonotype was detected only a few times. This sequence joins TRBV29-1 and TRBJ2-5; D call uncertain. From germline, CDR1 is SQVTM and CDR2 ANQGSEA. The CDR3 consists of 13 residues. The V end lost 4 bases, the J end lost 3 bases, and 12 bases lay between the germline ends. In DNA form, the CDR3 reads TGCAGCGTTGCTACCGGCCAGAAAGAGACCCAGTACTTC. Amino acids: CSVATGQKETQYF.

The chain has TRBV20-1 and TRBJ2-5; 9 bases align to TRBD2. Per the germline V gene, CDR1 is DFQATT and CDR2 is SNEGSKA (reference sequence). Trimming took 3 bases from V and 2 from J; bases not matched to a gene: 7. This CDR3 is 15 amino acids long. The CDR3 DNA follows: TGCAGTGCTAGCGACATGACTAGCGGACAAGAGACCCAGTACTTC. It yields the protein CSASDMTSGQETQYF.